Following are 20 T cell receptor beta chains from one sample sequenced in a study of T cells in localized non-small cell lung cancer. TCRdb keeps only in-frame clones here, not all; method: immunoSEQ multiplex PCR. The data show tens of thousands of clones, about 88% seen once. The input for sequencing was peripheral blood, taken before any cancer treatment. The receptors were gathered from a woman aged 40-69 years with stage I squamous cell lung carcinoma.

The genes are TRBV11-2 and TRBJ1-5; D unresolved. The germline gives CDR1 SGHAT, CDR2 FQNNGV. The CDR3 loop spans 15 amino acids. Trimming took 1 base from V and 0 from J, leaving 7 bases between them. This chain's CDR3 is CASSLGDYSNQPQHF. CDR3 nucleotide sequence: TGTGCCAGCAGCTTAGGTGACTATAGCAATCAGCCCCAGCATTTT.

The chain links TRBV9 to TRBJ2-7; D gene uncertain. CDR3 size: 14 residues. V was clipped by 0 bases and J by 2 bases, with 9 bases between them. Germline loops: CDR1 SGDLS, CDR2 YYNGEE. The DNA for the CDR3 is TGTGCCAGCAGCGTAGACACCCTGGCCTACGAGCAGTACTTC. This encodes CASSVDTLAYEQYF.

Here the CDR3 reads CASSVQANTEAFF. The DNA for the CDR3 is TGTGCCAGCAGTGTTCAAGCGAACACTGAAGCTTTCTTT. This chain links TRBV6-1 with TRBJ1-1; D is uncertain. The CDR3 has 13 amino acids. Germline values: CDR1 MNHNS, CDR2 SASEGT. Between the trimmed V and J ends, which lost 4 bases and 1 base, there was a span of 7 bases.

V usage is TRBV28 and J usage is TRBJ2-7, with 11 bases fitting TRBD1. With 6 bases clipped from V and 0 bases from J, the junction kept 4 bases outside the gene matches. Germline lookup yields CDR1 MDHEN and CDR2 SYDVKM. The CDR3 loop spans 15 amino acids. CDR3 amino acids: CASRLGQGGSYEQYF. CDR3 nucleotide sequence: TGTGCCAGCAGATTGGGACAGGGGGGCTCCTACGAGCAGTACTTC.

The chain employs TRBV7-5 and TRBJ1-1. TRBV7-5 is assigned pseudogene status. This CDR3 is 12 amino acids long. The CDR3 region has the DNA TGTGCCAGCAGCTTAGGGGGGGGCGCAGCTTTCTTT. Its protein is CASSLGGGAAFF.

The CDR3 is CASSSGFYEQYF. CDR3 in DNA: TGTGCCAGTAGTAGTGGATTTTACGAGCAGTACTTC. V is TRBV19 and J is TRBJ2-7; D is ambiguous. In germline, CDR1 is LNHDA, CDR2 SQIVND (reference sequence). CDR3 length: 12 amino acids. The V end was cut by 4 bases, the J end by 4 bases, with 8 bases between.

The chain is built from TRBV14 and TRBJ2-5; no definite D call. The germline V gene encodes CDR1 SGHDN and CDR2 FVKESK. The CDR3 is 12 residues long. The V and J ends lost 1 base and 4 bases respectively, with 4 bases between them. As DNA, the CDR3 is TGTGCCAGCAGCCAAGGGATAGAGACCCAGTACTTC. This encodes CASSQGIETQYF.

V is TRBV5-6 and J is TRBJ1-1; 10 bases are a match to TRBD1. The germline V gene encodes CDR1 SGHDT and CDR2 YYEEEE. J lost 3 bases, V lost 4 bases, and 12 bases had no gene match. This CDR3 spans 17 amino acids. The CDR3 loop is CASSPGTGELGDTEAFF. CDR3 nucleotide sequence: TGTGCCAGCAGCCCGGGGACAGGGGAGTTGGGGGACACTGAAGCTTTCTTT.

The chain links TRBV27 to TRBJ1-5; 7 bases are a match to TRBD1. In germline, CDR1 is MNHEY, CDR2 SMNVEV (reference sequence). The CDR3 is 14 residues long. J lost 8 bases, V lost 6 bases, and 10 bases had no gene match. The CDR3 region is CASRSRQGRKPQHF. In DNA, the CDR3 is TGTGCCAGCAGGAGCCGACAGGGCAGAAAGCCCCAGCATTTT.

The V and J genes are TRBV2 and TRBJ2-5; D remains ambiguous. CDR1 and CDR2 from the germline V gene are SNHLY and FYNNEI. Trimming removed 2 bases at V and 5 bases at J, with 21 bases between. The CDR3 has 17 amino acids. The CDR3 loop reads CASSESPSAGRWETQYF. CDR3 sequence (DNA): TGTGCCAGCAGTGAATCGCCCTCGGCAGGCCGGTGGGAGACCCAGTACTTC.

CDR3 DNA sequence: TGCGCCAGCAGCTTTGACAGACTGAACACTGAAGCTTTCTTT. Encoded protein: CASSFDRLNTEAFF. The J gene is TRBJ1-1, the V gene TRBV5-1; D is perhaps TRBD1 (5 bases). Germline values: CDR1 SGHRS, CDR2 YFSETQ. The CDR3 runs to 14 residues. Trimming took off 2 bases at V and 0 bases at J, with 8 bases between the two ends.

This chain joins TRBV7-6 and TRBJ2-5; 7 nucleotides agree with TRBD2. After removal of 2 bases from V and 5 bases from J, the junction contained 14 bases not matched to a gene. The germline V gene has CDR1 SGHVS and CDR2 FNYEAQ. This CDR3 spans 17 amino acids. The CDR3 nucleotides read TGTGCCAGCAGCTTACTCCACACCGGGACTACCACGGAGACCCAGTACTTC. Amino acids: CASSLLHTGTTTETQYF.

This chain connects TRBV7-2 to TRBJ2-1, with TRBD2 matching over 14 bases. Germline loops: CDR1 SGHTA, CDR2 FQGNSA. The V and J ends lost 5 bases and 10 bases, in that order; junction bases with no gene match: 7. This CDR3 is built from 15 residues. This CDR3 is CASSRGTSGGSEQFF. In DNA, the CDR3 is TGTGCCAGCAGCCGAGGGACTAGCGGGGGAAGCGAGCAGTTCTTC.

CDR3 protein: CAWSAGHLYEQYF. The CDR3, as DNA: TGTGCCTGGAGTGCAGGGCACCTATACGAGCAGTACTTC. J is TRBJ2-7 and V is TRBV30; D is possibly TRBD1 (5 bases). This CDR3 has 13 residues. Germline V CDR1 and CDR2: GTSNPN, SVGIG (reference sequence). Trimming shortened V by 1 base and J by 4 bases, and 11 bases separated the two germline ends.

The chain employs TRBV2 and TRBJ1-4; possibly TRBD1 for D (5 bases). Germline V lookup: CDR1 SNHLY, CDR2 FYNNEI. With 4 bases removed from V and 4 bases from J, the gap between germline ends came to 10 bases. This CDR3 has 14 residues. CDR3 amino acids: CASSAPGNNEKLFF. DNA of the CDR3: TGTGCCAGCAGTGCCCCAGGGAATAATGAAAAACTGTTTTTT.

The V and J genes are TRBV30 and TRBJ1-1; D might be TRBD1 (6 bases). V lost 4 bases and J 4 bases, leaving 10 bases between the germline ends. The CDR3 consists of 12 residues. CDR1 and CDR2 from the germline V gene are GTSNPN and SVGIG (reference sequence). CDR3 loop: CAWNGGLTEAFF. CDR3 in DNA: TGTGCCTGGAACGGGGGGCTCACTGAAGCTTTCTTT.

The chain carries TRBV5-4 and TRBJ1-6; D is possibly TRBD1 (6 bases). The V end lost 4 bases, the J end lost 6 bases, and 17 bases lay between the germline ends. Germline CDR1 and CDR2: SGHNT and YYREEE (reference sequence). CDR3 length equals 16 residues. CDR3 loop: CASSARGMAGNSPLHF. In nucleotides, the CDR3 is TGTGCCAGCAGCGCCAGGGGTATGGCGGGTAATTCACCCCTCCACTTT.

The gene calls are TRBV6-5 and TRBJ2-7, with 7 nucleotides matching TRBD2. V dropped 5 bases and J dropped 2; count of bases not matched to a gene: 9. Germline loops: CDR1 MNHEY, CDR2 SVGAGI. This CDR3 has 15 amino acids. In DNA form, the CDR3 reads TGTGCCAGCAGTCCGCGACTGGGGGGGGCCTACGAGCAGTACTTC. Amino acid sequence: CASSPRLGGAYEQYF.

J is TRBJ1-4 and V is TRBV5-6, with TRBD1 matching 7 bases. The V gene's germline CDR1 is SGHDT and CDR2 YYEEEE. This CDR3 is 17 amino acids long. V was pared by 1 base and J by 8 bases, with 14 bases of the junction left unmatched. The CDR3 loop is CASSLSDRWMLNEKLFF. CDR3 nucleotides: TGTGCCAGCAGCTTGTCGGACAGGTGGATGTTAAACGAAAAACTGTTTTTT. Based on the CDR3 plus reference TRBV5-6 and TRBJ1-4, the full variable domain is DAGVTQSPTHLIKTRGQQVTLRCSPKSGHDTVSWYQQALGQGPQFIFQYYEEEERQRGNFPDRFSGHQFPNYSSELNVNALLLGDSALYLCASSLSDRWMLNEKLFFGSGTQLSVL.

V usage is TRBV5-1 and J usage is TRBJ2-7; 7 bases align to TRBD1. The germline V gene has CDR1 SGHRS and CDR2 YFSETQ. The CDR3 consists of 14 residues. The V segment lost 2 bases and the J segment 3 bases; nucleotides outside the gene matches: 5. The CDR3 bases are TGCGCCAGCAGCTTACCGGGACAGAGCTACGAGCAGTACTTC. It encodes CASSLPGQSYEQYF.